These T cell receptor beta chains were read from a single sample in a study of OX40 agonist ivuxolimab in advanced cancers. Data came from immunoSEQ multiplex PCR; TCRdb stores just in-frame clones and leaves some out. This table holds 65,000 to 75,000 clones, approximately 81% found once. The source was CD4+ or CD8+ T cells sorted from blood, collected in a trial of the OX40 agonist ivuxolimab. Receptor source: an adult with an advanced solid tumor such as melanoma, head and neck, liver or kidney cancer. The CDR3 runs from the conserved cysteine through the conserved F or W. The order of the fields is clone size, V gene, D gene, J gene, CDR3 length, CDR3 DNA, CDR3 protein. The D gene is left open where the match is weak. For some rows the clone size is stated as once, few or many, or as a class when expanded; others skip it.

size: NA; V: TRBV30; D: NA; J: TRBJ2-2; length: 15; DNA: TGTGCCTGGACCTCCCGTGGGTTTAACACCGGGGAGCTGTTTTTT; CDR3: CAWTSRGFNTGELFF
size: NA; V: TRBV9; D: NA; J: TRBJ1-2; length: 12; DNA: TGTGCCAGCAGCGCCCTCAGGGAGGGCTACACCTTC; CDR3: CASSALREGYTF
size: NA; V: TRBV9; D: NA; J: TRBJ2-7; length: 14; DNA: TGTGCCAGCAGCGTAGAGGCGACAGGTCGCGAGCAGTACTTC; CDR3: CASSVEATGREQYF
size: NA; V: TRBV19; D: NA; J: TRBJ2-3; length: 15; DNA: TGTGCCAGTAAGCGAGAGGGGGGCGGCACAGATACGCAGTATTTT; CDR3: CASKREGGGTDTQYF
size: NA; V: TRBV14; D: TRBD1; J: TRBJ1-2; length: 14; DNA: TGTGCCAGCAGACAGGGACAGGGAGACTATGGCTACACCTTC; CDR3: CASRQGQGDYGYTF
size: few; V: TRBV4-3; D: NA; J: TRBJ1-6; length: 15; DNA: TGCGCCAGCAGCCCCTTTTGGGGCAGCAATTCACCCCTCCACTTT; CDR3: CASSPFWGSNSPLHF
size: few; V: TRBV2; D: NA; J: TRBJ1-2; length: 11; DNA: TGTGCCAGCGGTCGGGCCGAGGGCTACACCTTC; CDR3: CASGRAEGYTF
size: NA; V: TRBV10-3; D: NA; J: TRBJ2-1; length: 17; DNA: TGTGCCATCAGTGATATTCTGGGGAGAAGCTCCTACAATGAGCAGTTCTTC; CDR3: CAISDILGRSSYNEQFF
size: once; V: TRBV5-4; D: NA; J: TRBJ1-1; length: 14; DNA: TGTGCCAGCAGCTTCTGGGGTGTAGAAACTGAAGCTTTCTTT; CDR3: CASSFWGVETEAFF
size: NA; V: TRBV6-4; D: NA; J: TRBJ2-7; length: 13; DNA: TGTGCCAGCAGTCCGGGTTCGTCCTACGAGCAGTACTTC; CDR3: CASSPGSSYEQYF
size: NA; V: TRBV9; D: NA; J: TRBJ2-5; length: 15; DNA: TGTGCCAGCAGCGCCCAAAGCGGAGACCAAGAGACCCAGTACTTC; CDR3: CASSAQSGDQETQYF
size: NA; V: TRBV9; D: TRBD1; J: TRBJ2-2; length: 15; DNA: TGTGCCAGCAGCAAACAGGGGGCGAACACCGGGGAGCTGTTTTTT; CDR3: CASSKQGANTGELFF
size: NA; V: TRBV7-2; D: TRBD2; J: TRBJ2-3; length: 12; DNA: TGTGCCAGCAGCTCACGGAGCGGGAGAGGGTATTTT; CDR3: CASSSRSGRGYF
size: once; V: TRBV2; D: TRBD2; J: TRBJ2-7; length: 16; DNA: TGTGCCAGCAGCTCAAGAGTGTCTAGCGGGAGATACGAGCAGTACTTC; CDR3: CASSSRVSSGRYEQYF
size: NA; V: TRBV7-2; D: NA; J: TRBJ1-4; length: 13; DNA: TGTGCCAGCAGCCCTAGAACTAATGAAAAACTGTTTTTT; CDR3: CASSPRTNEKLFF
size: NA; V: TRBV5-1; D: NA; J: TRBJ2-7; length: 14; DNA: TGCGCCAGCAGCCATGACAGGCCCTCCTACGAGCAGTACTTC; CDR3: CASSHDRPSYEQYF
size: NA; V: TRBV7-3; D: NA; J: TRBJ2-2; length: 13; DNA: TGTGCCAGCAGCTTAATGGACGGCGGGGAGCTGTTTTTT; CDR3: CASSLMDGGELFF
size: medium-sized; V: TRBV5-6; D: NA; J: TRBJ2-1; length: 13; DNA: TGTGCCAGCAGCCCGGGGGCTTACAATGAGCAGTTCTTC; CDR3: CASSPGAYNEQFF
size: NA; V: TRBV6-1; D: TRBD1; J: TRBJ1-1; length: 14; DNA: TGTGCCAGCACCCGAGGGGGGACAGACACTGAAGCTTTCTTT; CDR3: CASTRGGTDTEAFF
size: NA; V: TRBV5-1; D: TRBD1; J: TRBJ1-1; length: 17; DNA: TGCGCCAGCAGCACCGAACCTACAGGGGCCGCGAACACTGAAGCTTTCTTT; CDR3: CASSTEPTGAANTEAFF
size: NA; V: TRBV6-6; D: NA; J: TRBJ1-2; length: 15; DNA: TGTGCCAGCAGCCATACACGGGGACCCAGCTATGGCTACACCTTC; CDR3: CASSHTRGPSYGYTF
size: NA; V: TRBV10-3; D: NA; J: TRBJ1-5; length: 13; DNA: TGTGCCATCAAGGAGGGTACGGATCAGCCCCAGCATTTT; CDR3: CAIKEGTDQPQHF
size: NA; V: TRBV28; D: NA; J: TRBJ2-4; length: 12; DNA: TGTGCCAGCAGTTGGGGCAAAAACATTCAGTACTTC; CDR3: CASSWGKNIQYF
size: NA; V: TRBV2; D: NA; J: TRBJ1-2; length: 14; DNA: TGTGCCAGCAGTGAGGCGGGGGGCCCGTATGGCTACACCTTC; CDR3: CASSEAGGPYGYTF
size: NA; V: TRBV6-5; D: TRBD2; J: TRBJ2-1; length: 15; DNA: TGTGCCAGCATCACCGGGACTAGCGGGAGGTACGAGCAGTTCTTC; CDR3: CASITGTSGRYEQFF
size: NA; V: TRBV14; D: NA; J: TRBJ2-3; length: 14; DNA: TGTGCCAGCAGCCAAGAGTTTCGCACAGATACGCAGTATTTT; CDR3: CASSQEFRTDTQYF
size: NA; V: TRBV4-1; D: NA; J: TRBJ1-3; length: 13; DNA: TGCGCCAGCAGCCAGGGGTTTGGAAACACCATATATTTT; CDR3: CASSQGFGNTIYF
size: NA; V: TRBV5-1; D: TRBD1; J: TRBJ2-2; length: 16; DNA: TGCGCCAGCAGCTTCCCGGGACAGGGGTATTCCGGGGAGCTGTTTTTT; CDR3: CASSFPGQGYSGELFF
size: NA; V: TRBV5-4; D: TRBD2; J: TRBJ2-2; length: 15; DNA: TGTGCCAGCAGCTTTACCCTAGCGGGGACCGGGGAGCTGTTTTTT; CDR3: CASSFTLAGTGELFF
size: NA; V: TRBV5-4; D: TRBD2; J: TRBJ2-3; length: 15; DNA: TGTGCCAGCAGCTCTAGCGGGAGGCGGGTTGGGGCGCAGTATTTT; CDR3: CASSSSGRRVGAQYF
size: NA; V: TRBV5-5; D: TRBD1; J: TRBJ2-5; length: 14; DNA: TGTGCCAGCAGCCTTCTTACAGGGGAAGAGACCCAGTACTTC; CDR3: CASSLLTGEETQYF
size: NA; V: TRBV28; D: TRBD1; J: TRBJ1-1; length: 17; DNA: TGTGCCAGCAGCCAGGGGGCTCTTCTGGGGGCGGGAACTGAAGCTTTCTTT; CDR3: CASSQGALLGAGTEAFF
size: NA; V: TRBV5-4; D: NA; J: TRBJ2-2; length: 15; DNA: TGTGCCAGCAGCCTTGGGACTCTGAACACCGGGGAGCTGTTTTTT; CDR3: CASSLGTLNTGELFF
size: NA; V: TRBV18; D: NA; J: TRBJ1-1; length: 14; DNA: TGTGCCAGCTCACCACCTGGGAGGAACACTGAAGCTTTCTTT; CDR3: CASSPPGRNTEAFF
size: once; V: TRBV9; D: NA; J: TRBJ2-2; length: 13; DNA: TGTGCCAGCAGCGTAGCTGGGGGCGGGGAGCTGTTTTTT; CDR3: CASSVAGGGELFF
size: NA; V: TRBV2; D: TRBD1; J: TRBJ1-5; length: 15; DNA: TGTGCCAGCAGTGAATCTACAGGGGGCAATCAGCCCCAGCATTTT; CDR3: CASSESTGGNQPQHF
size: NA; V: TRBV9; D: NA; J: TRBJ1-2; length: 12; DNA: TGTGCCAGCAGCGTAGGTCCGCGCGGCTACACCTTC; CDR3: CASSVGPRGYTF
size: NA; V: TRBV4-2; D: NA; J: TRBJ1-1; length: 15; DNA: TGTGCCAGCAGCCCAAAAGACAGATCGAACACTGAAGCTTTCTTT; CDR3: CASSPKDRSNTEAFF
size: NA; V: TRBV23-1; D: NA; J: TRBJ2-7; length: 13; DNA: TGCGCCAGCAGTCATGCTATCACAGGCAAGCAGTACTTC; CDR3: CASSHAITGKQYF
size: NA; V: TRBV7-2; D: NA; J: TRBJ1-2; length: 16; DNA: TGTGCCAGCAGCTTAAGGGGGGCAGGGACCAACTATGGCTACACCTTC; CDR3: CASSLRGAGTNYGYTF
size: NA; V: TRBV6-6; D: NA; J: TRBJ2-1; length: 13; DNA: TGTGCCAGCAGTTACCTGACACAGAATGAGCAGTTCTTC; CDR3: CASSYLTQNEQFF
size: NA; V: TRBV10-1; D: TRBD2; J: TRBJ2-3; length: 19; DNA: TGCGCCAGCAGTGGGGGGCCCGCTAGCGGGAGAGGCCATCCAGATACGCAGTATTTT; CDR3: CASSGGPASGRGHPDTQYF
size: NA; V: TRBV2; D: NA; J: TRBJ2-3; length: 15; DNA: TGTGCCAGCAGGGGGGGTAGGTCTAGCACAGATACGCAGTATTTT; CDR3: CASRGGRSSTDTQYF
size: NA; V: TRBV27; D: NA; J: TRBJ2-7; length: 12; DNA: TGTGCCAGCAGTTTGGGCGGATACGAGCAGTACTTC; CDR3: CASSLGGYEQYF
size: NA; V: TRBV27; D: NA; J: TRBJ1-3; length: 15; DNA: TGTGCCAGCAGTATGTCACAGGGAACTGGAAACACCATATATTTT; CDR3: CASSMSQGTGNTIYF
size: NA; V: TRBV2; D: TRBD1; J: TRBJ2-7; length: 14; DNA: TGTGCCAGCAGTGGGGACAGGGGACCCTACGAGCAGTACTTC; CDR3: CASSGDRGPYEQYF
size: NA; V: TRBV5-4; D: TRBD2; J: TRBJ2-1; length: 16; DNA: TGTGCCAGCAGCTTGGAAGCGGGAGGGCACTTGAGTGAGCAGTTCTTC; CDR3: CASSLEAGGHLSEQFF
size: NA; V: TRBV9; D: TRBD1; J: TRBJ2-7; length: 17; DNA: TGTGCCAGCAGCGTAGATTTGGGACAGGGAAGCTCCTACGAGCAGTACTTC; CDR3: CASSVDLGQGSSYEQYF
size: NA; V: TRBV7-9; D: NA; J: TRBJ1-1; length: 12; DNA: TGTGCCAGCAGCTCGACAGACACTGAAGCTTTCTTT; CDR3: CASSSTDTEAFF
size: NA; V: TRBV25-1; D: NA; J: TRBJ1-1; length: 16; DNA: TGTGCCAGCAGTGAAGGTGGGGGCGGAATCAGAACTGAAGCTTTCTTT; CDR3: CASSEGGGGIRTEAFF
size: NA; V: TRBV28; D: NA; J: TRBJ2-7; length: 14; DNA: TGTGCCAGCAGCCCTCCCGGGGGCTCCTACGAGCAGTACTTC; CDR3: CASSPPGGSYEQYF
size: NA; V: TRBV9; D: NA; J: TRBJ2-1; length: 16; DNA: TGTGCCAGCAGCGTGGGACTTCCCGAGGAGGTAAATGAGCAGTTCTTC; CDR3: CASSVGLPEEVNEQFF
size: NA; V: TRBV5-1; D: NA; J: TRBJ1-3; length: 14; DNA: TGCGCCAGCAGCTTGGAGGTTTCCGGAAACACCATATATTTT; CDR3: CASSLEVSGNTIYF
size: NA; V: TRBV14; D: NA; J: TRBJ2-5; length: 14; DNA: TGTGCCAGCAGCTTACGAGGGTACCAAGAGACCCAGTACTTC; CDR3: CASSLRGYQETQYF
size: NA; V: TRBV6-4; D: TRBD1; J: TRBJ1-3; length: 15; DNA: TGTGCCAGCAGTACCGGGACAGGGATTGGAAACACCATATATTTT; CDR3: CASSTGTGIGNTIYF
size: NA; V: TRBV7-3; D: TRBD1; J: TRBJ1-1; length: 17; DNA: TGTGCCAGCAGCCCCCAGGGGGGGTTCGGGGTAAACACTGAAGCTTTCTTT; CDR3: CASSPQGGFGVNTEAFF
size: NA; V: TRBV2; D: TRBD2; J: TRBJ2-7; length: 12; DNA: TGTGCCAGCGCGGGGGGCAAGACCGAGCAGTACTTC; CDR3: CASAGGKTEQYF
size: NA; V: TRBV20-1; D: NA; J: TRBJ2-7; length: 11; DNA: TGCAGTGCACGGGGCGGCAACGAGCAGTACTTC; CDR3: CSARGGNEQYF